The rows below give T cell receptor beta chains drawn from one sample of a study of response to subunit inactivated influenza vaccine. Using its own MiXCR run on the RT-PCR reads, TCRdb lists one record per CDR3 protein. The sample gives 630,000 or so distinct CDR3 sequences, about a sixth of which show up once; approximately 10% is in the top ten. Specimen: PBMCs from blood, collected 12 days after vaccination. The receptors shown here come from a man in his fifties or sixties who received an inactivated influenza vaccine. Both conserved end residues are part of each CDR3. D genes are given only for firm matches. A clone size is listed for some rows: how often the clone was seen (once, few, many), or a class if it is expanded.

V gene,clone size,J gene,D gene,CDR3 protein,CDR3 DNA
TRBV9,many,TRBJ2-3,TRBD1,CASSSNRGPSTDTQYF,TGTGCCAGCAGCTCCAACAGGGGGCCCAGCACAGATACGCAGTATTTT
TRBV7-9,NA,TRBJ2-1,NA,CASSLAETLNNEQFF,TGTGCCAGCAGCTTAGCAGAGACACTTAACAATGAGCAGTTCTTC
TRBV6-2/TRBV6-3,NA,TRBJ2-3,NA,CASSYPYPTDPGPTDTQYF,TGTGCCAGCAGTTACCCTTATCCAACCGACCCCGGACCTACAGATACGCAGTATTTT
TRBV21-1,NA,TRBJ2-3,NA,CASSSTQEGFCTDTQYF,TGTGCCAGCAGCTCGACCCAAGAGGGATTCTGCACAGATACGCAGTATTTT
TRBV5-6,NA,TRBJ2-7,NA,CASSRLLESEQYF,TGTGCCAGCAGCCGCCTACTGGAATCCGAGCAGTACTTC
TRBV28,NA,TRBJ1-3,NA,CASRSDRSSGNTIYF,TGTGCCAGCAGATCTGACAGGAGCTCTGGAAACACCATATATTTT
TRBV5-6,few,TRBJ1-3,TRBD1,CASSASNYRGRPGNTIYF,TGTGCCAGCAGCGCTTCAAATTACAGGGGGCGTCCTGGAAACACCATATATTTT
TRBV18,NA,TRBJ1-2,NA,CASSPNPGTYYGYTF,TGTGCCAGCTCACCAAATCCAGGAACATACTATGGCTACACCTTC
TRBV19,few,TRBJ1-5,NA,CASSSTPEPQHF,TGTGCCAGTAGTTCCACACCGGAGCCCCAGCATTTT
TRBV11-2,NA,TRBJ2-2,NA,CASSFLVAGGELFF,TGTGCCAGCAGCTTCCTAGTGGCGGGCGGGGAGCTGTTTTTT
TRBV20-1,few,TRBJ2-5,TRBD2,CSARVGGQETQYF,TGCAGTGCTAGAGTCGGGGGGCAAGAGACCCAGTACTTC
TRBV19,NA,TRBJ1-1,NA,CASSIVKRAGSTEAFF,TGTGCCAGTAGTATAGTAAAGCGGGCGGGGAGCACTGAAGCTTTCTTT
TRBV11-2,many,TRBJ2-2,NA,CASSTTNTGELFF,TGTGCCAGCAGCACAACGAACACCGGGGAGCTGTTTTTT
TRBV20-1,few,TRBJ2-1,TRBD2,CSARTSGGLGRNEQFF,TGCAGTGCTCGGACTAGCGGGGGGCTCGGGAGGAATGAGCAGTTCTTC
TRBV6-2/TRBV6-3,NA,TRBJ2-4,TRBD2,CASTLRGDLFAKNIQYF,TGTGCCAGCACCCTACGGGGGGATCTATTCGCCAAAAACATTCAGTACTTC
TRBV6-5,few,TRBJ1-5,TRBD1,CASSWRTGSVNQPQHF,TGTGCCAGCAGTTGGAGGACAGGGAGCGTCAATCAGCCCCAGCATTTT
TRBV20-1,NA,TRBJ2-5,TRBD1,CSADRGPQETQYF,TGCAGTGCCGACAGGGGGCCCCAAGAGACCCAGTACTTC
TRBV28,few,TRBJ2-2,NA,CASSPPGQINTGELFF,TGTGCCAGCAGTCCCCCAGGACAGATCAACACCGGGGAGCTGTTTTTT
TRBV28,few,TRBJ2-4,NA,CASESAGTPNIQYF,TGTGCCAGCGAAAGTGCCGGGACACCTAACATTCAGTACTTC
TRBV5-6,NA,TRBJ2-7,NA,CASSWGHQAYEQYF,TGTGCCAGCAGCTGGGGACACCAGGCCTACGAGCAGTACTTC
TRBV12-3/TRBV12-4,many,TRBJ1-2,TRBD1,CASSNQAGTGGGYTF,TGTGCCAGCAGCAACCAAGCCGGGACAGGGGGCGGCTACACCTTC
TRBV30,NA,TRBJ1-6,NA,CAWGSGLGSPLHF,TGTGCCTGGGGCTCGGGATTAGGTTCACCCCTCCACTTT
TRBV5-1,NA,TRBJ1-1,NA,CASSLEASYTEAFF,TGCGCCAGCAGCTTGGAGGCGAGTTACACTGAAGCTTTCTTT
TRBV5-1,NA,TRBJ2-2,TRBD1,CASSITGTGTTGELFF,TGCGCCAGCAGCATTACCGGGACAGGGACCACCGGGGAGCTGTTTTTT